This is a list of T cell receptor beta chains from one sample in a study of regulatory T cells in long-lasting Graves disease. One entry per CDR3 protein results from TCRdb running MiXCR on the multiplex PCR reads. The data show fewer than 550,000 distinct CDR3 sequences, about a fifth seen once. The input for sequencing was peripheral blood mononuclear cells (PBMCs), taken when the disease was refractory, from a patient treated with antithyroid drugs. Receptors originate from a female donor with Graves disease. The CDR3 runs from the conserved cysteine through the conserved F or W. A D gene is named only where the DNA matches it firmly. Clone size, where shown, is once, few, many, or a class for clones that have expanded.

abundance | d_gene | j_gene | v_gene | CDR3aa | CDR3nt
NA | NA | TRBJ2-5 | TRBV25-1 | CASSGGLWSAETQYF | TGTGCCAGCAGTGGGGGGTTGTGGTCAGCGGAGACCCAGTACTTC
many | NA | TRBJ2-7 | TRBV30 | CAWSWGGLGEQYF | TGTGCCTGGAGTTGGGGGGGCCTGGGTGAGCAGTACTTC
NA | TRBD1 | TRBJ2-4 | TRBV6-1 | CASSPGTGARQYF | TGTGCCAGCAGCCCCGGGACAGGGGCTCGTCAGTACTTC
NA | NA | TRBJ2-5 | TRBV29-1 | CSVDRSKETQYF | TGCAGCGTTGACAGGTCGAAAGAGACCCAGTACTTC
few | NA | TRBJ1-6 | TRBV6-2/TRBV6-3 | CASSYSIPDGDSSYNSPLHF | TGTGCCAGCAGTTACTCGATCCCGGACGGAGACAGCTCCTATAATTCACCCCTCCACTTT
many | TRBD2 | TRBJ2-5 | TRBV6-1 | CASRWVAGEETQYF | TGTGCCAGCAGATGGGTAGCGGGGGAAGAGACCCAGTACTTC
few | NA | TRBJ1-3 | TRBV28 | CASSFRGASGNTIYF | TGTGCCAGCAGTTTTCGGGGGGCGAGTGGAAACACCATATATTTT
NA | NA | TRBJ2-1 | TRBV6-2/TRBV6-3 | CASSYPDYNEQFF | TGTGCCAGCAGTTATCCGGACTACAATGAGCAGTTCTTC
many | NA | TRBJ2-6 | TRBV28 | CASSLQQPHSGANVLTF | TGTGCCAGCAGTCTACAGCAACCCCACTCTGGGGCCAACGTCCTGACTTTC
many | TRBD1 | TRBJ1-4 | TRBV28 | CASSPPDRGNEKLFF | TGTGCCAGCAGTCCACCGGACAGGGGTAATGAAAAACTGTTTTTT
NA | NA | TRBJ1-4 | TRBV5-4 | CASSLLGQGPEKLFF | TGTGCCAGCAGCTTGTTGGGGCAGGGACCTGAAAAACTGTTTTTT
NA | NA | TRBJ1-1 | TRBV19 | CASSIELPGLLNTEAFF | TGTGCCAGTAGTATAGAGCTCCCGGGCCTATTGAACACTGAAGCTTTCTTT
many | NA | TRBJ1-5 | TRBV27 | CASRAISNSDLDLDQPQHF | TGTGCCAGTCGCGCCATCTCCAACTCTGATTTGGATCTTGATCAGCCCCAGCATTTT
few | TRBD2 | TRBJ2-7 | TRBV19 | CASRGAGLAGLYEQYF | TGTGCCAGTAGAGGTGCGGGACTAGCGGGACTCTACGAGCAGTACTTC
few | NA | TRBJ2-5 | TRBV30 | CAWAHQGGRETQYF | TGTGCCTGGGCCCACCAGGGGGGCCGGGAGACCCAGTACTTC
many | NA | TRBJ1-2 | TRBV27 | CASSFKSGYGYTF | TGTGCCAGCAGTTTCAAAAGCGGCTATGGCTACACCTTC
few | NA | TRBJ1-3 | TRBV6-2/TRBV6-3 | CTSSWATSGNTIYF | TGTACCAGCAGTTGGGCAACCTCTGGAAACACCATATATTTT
NA | NA | TRBJ1-2 | TRBV6-6 | CASSYSMGRNIGYTF | TGTGCCAGCAGTTACTCGATGGGCCGGAATATTGGCTACACCTTC
NA | NA | TRBJ1-5 | TRBV12-3/TRBV12-4 | CAGSLGDSNQPQHF | TGTGCCGGCAGTTTAGGGGACAGCAATCAGCCCCAGCATTTT
NA | NA | TRBJ1-1 | TRBV5-1 | CASSLEQKNTEAFF | TGCGCCAGCAGCTTGGAACAGAAGAACACTGAAGCTTTCTTT
few | TRBD1 | TRBJ1-6 | TRBV27 | CASGTGQPNSPLHF | TGTGCCAGCGGTACGGGACAGCCTAATTCACCCCTCCACTTT
many | TRBD1 | TRBJ1-2 | TRBV28 | CASSLGQGVPDGYTF | TGTGCCAGCAGCCTCGGACAGGGGGTGCCCGATGGCTACACCTTC
NA | NA | TRBJ1-6 | TRBV20-1 | CSAPPLPTGNSPLHF | TGCAGTGCTCCCCCCCTTCCCACCGGGAATTCACCCCTCCACTTT
few | NA | TRBJ2-1 | TRBV3-1 | CASSQGLTSSNEQFF | TGTGCCAGCAGCCAAGGACTCACTAGCTCCAATGAGCAGTTCTTC
few | NA | TRBJ2-6 | TRBV19 | CASSIYGGANVLTF | TGTGCCAGTAGTATTTATGGGGGGGCCAACGTCCTGACTTTC
NA | TRBD1 | TRBJ1-1 | TRBV13 | CASSTRDSDLEAFF | TGTGCCAGCAGCACTCGGGACAGCGACCTTGAAGCTTTCTTT
NA | TRBD2 | TRBJ2-7 | TRBV20-1 | CSGSGSGNEQYF | TGCAGTGGTAGCGGGAGCGGCAACGAGCAGTACTTC
NA | TRBD1 | TRBJ1-2 | TRBV11-2 | CASSLAFQGAGLQVNYGYTF | TGTGCCAGCAGCTTAGCGTTCCAGGGGGCAGGGCTTCAAGTTAACTATGGCTACACCTTC
NA | NA | TRBJ2-5 | TRBV11-2 | CASSSRDRFQETQYF | TGTGCCAGCAGCTCCCGGGACCGATTTCAAGAGACCCAGTACTTC
NA | NA | TRBJ1-1 | TRBV4-3 | CASSQVWGHGGRVVPTEAFF | TGCGCCAGCAGCCAAGTCTGGGGACACGGGGGGCGCGTTGTTCCCACTGAAGCTTTCTTT
many | NA | TRBJ1-4 | TRBV27 | CASSPLEGNEKLFF | TGTGCCAGCAGTCCCCTCGAGGGAAATGAAAAACTGTTTTTT
NA | NA | TRBJ2-3 | TRBV20-1 | CSARGGGGSSTDTQYF | TGCAGTGCTAGAGGGGGGGGCGGATCTAGCACAGATACGCAGTATTTT
many | TRBD1 | TRBJ1-6 | TRBV28 | CAISDRVDSPLHF | TGTGCCATCTCCGACAGGGTAGATTCACCCCTCCACTTT
many | NA | TRBJ2-7 | TRBV12-3/TRBV12-4 | CASRGAAPYEQYF | TGTGCCAGCCGGGGGGCAGCCCCCTACGAGCAGTACTTC
many | NA | TRBJ2-7 | TRBV19 | CASSTLTGSSYEQYF | TGTGCCAGTAGTACCTTAACCGGTTCCTCCTACGAGCAGTACTTC
few | TRBD2 | TRBJ2-4 | TRBV6-2/TRBV6-3 | CASSQSGSTDIQYF | TGTGCCAGCAGTCAGAGCGGGAGTACGGACATTCAGTACTTC
NA | TRBD1 | TRBJ2-1 | TRBV7-9 | CASSLPVRDSKISGYNEQFF | TGTGCCAGCAGCCTCCCCGTTCGGGACAGTAAAATTTCGGGCTACAATGAGCAGTTCTTC
NA | TRBD1 | TRBJ2-5 | TRBV12-3/TRBV12-4 | CASSLSEGAISETQYF | TGTGCCAGCAGTTTATCAGAGGGGGCGATTAGTGAGACCCAGTACTTC
few | NA | TRBJ1-5 | TRBV24-1 | CATSDSTFPQGQPQHF | TGTGCCACCAGTGATTCGACCTTCCCTCAGGGTCAGCCCCAGCATTTT
few | NA | TRBJ2-7 | TRBV7-9 | CASSSFPPTRGHEQYF | TGTGCCAGCAGCTCATTTCCTCCGACCCGGGGCCACGAGCAGTACTTC
many | NA | TRBJ2-5 | TRBV6-5 | CASSYGAEIQETQYF | TGTGCCAGCAGTTACGGGGCGGAGATACAAGAGACCCAGTACTTC
many | NA | TRBJ2-7 | TRBV28 | CASSGGDNSYEQYF | TGTGCCAGCAGTGGCGGGGACAACTCCTACGAGCAGTACTTC
NA | TRBD1 | TRBJ1-2 | TRBV19 | CASRRTGSNYGYTF | TGTGCCAGTAGAAGGACAGGGTCGAACTATGGCTACACCTTC
NA | TRBD2 | TRBJ2-1 | TRBV7-8 | CASSLRGGRAYGVGYNEQFF | TGTGCCAGCAGCTTACGGGGCGGGAGGGCTTACGGGGTCGGTTACAATGAGCAGTTCTTC
few | TRBD1 | TRBJ2-7 | TRBV29-1 | CSVEDPRTGGGGEQYF | TGCAGCGTTGAAGATCCCCGGACAGGGGGCGGGGGCGAGCAGTACTTC
few | NA | TRBJ2-3 | TRBV7-9 | CASSLVTGEGTQYF | TGTGCCAGCAGCTTAGTGACGGGAGAAGGTACGCAGTATTTT
NA | NA | TRBJ2-3 | TRBV20-1 | CSASRVDTQYF | TGCAGTGCTAGCAGGGTAGATACGCAGTATTTT
NA | NA | TRBJ2-5 | TRBV30 | CAWGLFQETQYF | TGTGCCTGGGGACTATTCCAAGAGACCCAGTACTTC
NA | TRBD2 | TRBJ2-1 | TRBV20-1 | CSACHLAGEDDGNEQFF | TGCAGTGCTTGCCATCTAGCGGGAGAGGATGATGGTAATGAGCAGTTCTTC